This T cell receptor beta chain derives from a study of blood T cell repertoires in COVID-19. J gave up 4 bases and V 5 bases, and 11 bases lay outside the gene matches. CDR3 length: 16 residues. Germline loops: CDR1 SGHNT, CDR2 YENEEA. This table comes from immunoSEQ multiplex PCR, and its TCRdb copy is limited to in-frame clones, with some not included. The sample records 250,000 or so clones, 70% to 90% being singletons. The V and J genes are TRBV11-3 and TRBJ2-1, with 7 positions matching TRBD2. The material sequenced was peripheral blood. This clonotype was obtained from a young woman with acute or convalescent COVID-19. CDR3 residues: CASSPKTSKSYNEQFF. As DNA, the CDR3 is TGTGCCAGCAGCCCCAAGACTAGCAAGTCATACAATGAGCAGTTCTTC.